The clone carrying this T cell receptor (beta chain) was seen a few times. The V gene end was trimmed by 3 bases and the J gene end by 4 bases; junction bases not matched to a gene: 14. The germline CDR1 and CDR2 sequences are DFQATT and SNEGSKA (reference sequence). This CDR3 is built from 18 residues. This entry comes from a study of T cells after yellow fever vaccination. It was through 5'RACE template switching that TCR cDNA was made, with a universal primer site and UMIs added. TCRdb processed the 5' RACE reads anew with MiXCR; each CDR3 protein has one entry. The profile shows roughly 500,000 distinct CDR3 sequences, around 21% of them singletons.

This receptor was obtained from a man younger than 45 who received the YFV17D yellow fever vaccine. The V call is TRBV20-1, the J call TRBJ2-1, with 11 bases fitting TRBD2. Source: PBMCs, taken 15 days after the yellow fever booster vaccination. This CDR3 is CSARPLTASGGMYNEQFF. The CDR3 DNA reads TGCAGTGCTAGGCCCTTAACGGCTAGCGGGGGGATGTACAATGAGCAGTTCTTC.